This paragraph reports one T cell receptor beta chain. Assay: immunoSEQ multiplex PCR; the TCRdb copy retains only in-frame clones and omits some. The profile shows nearly 400,000 clones, around 89% of them singletons. The data were taken from a study of Ad26.COV2.S vaccination and SARS-CoV-2 variants. This sample's treatment: roughly 19 received Ad26.COV2.S at low or high dose, single or two shots; several received placebo; per-sample allocation not given. Day 63 following the first vaccine or placebo injection was when the samples were taken. This receptor was taken from a person aged 18-60 years who received the Ad26.COV2.S COVID-19 vaccine or a placebo. Sample: peripheral blood, taken in a trial of Ad26.COV2.S vaccine versus placebo.

CDR3 residues: CASSIIMNTEAFF. CDR3 DNA sequence: TGTGCCAGCAGTATAATCATGAACACTGAAGCTTTCTTT. J is TRBJ1-1 and V is TRBV27; D uncertain. This CDR3 has 13 amino acids. CDR1 and CDR2 from the germline V gene are MNHEY and SMNVEV (reference sequence). The V and J ends lost 5 bases and 0 bases respectively, with 7 bases between them.